These T cell receptor beta chains were read from a single sample in a study of HIV-infected patients and healthy controls. MiXCR was run by TCRdb on the 5' RACE reads, yielding one entry per CDR3 protein. Among around 18,000 distinct CDR3 sequences listed, less than 20% were seen once. Sample: CD8+ T cells from blood. The source of these receptors is a human donor in good health. CDR3s include the opening cysteine and the closing phenylalanine or tryptophan. D genes are given only for firm matches. Size values are once, few and many counts, or a class for expanded clones, and some rows have none.

V gene: TRBV7-6
J gene: TRBJ2-2
D gene: .
clone size: .
CDR3 DNA: TGTGCCAGCAGCTTAGGGTTAGCGGTGAACACCGGGGAGCTGTTTTTT
CDR3 protein: CASSLGLAVNTGELFF

V gene: TRBV7-9
J gene: TRBJ1-1
D gene: .
clone size: many
CDR3 DNA: TGTGCCAGCTCTCCCGGGCACTTGACAAAAGACACTGAAGCTTTCTTT
CDR3 protein: CASSPGHLTKDTEAFF

V gene: TRBV11-3
J gene: TRBJ2-5
D gene: .
clone size: .
CDR3 DNA: TGTGCCAGCAGCTCGCCAGGGACGGACCAAGAGACCCAGTACTTC
CDR3 protein: CASSSPGTDQETQYF

V gene: TRBV6-4
J gene: TRBJ2-2
D gene: TRBD2
clone size: many
CDR3 DNA: TGTGCCAGCAGTGCCGGGACTAGCACCGGGGAGCTGTTTTTT
CDR3 protein: CASSAGTSTGELFF

V gene: TRBV4-3
J gene: TRBJ2-3
D gene: TRBD2
clone size: many
CDR3 DNA: TGCGCCAGCAGCCAAGATCTCGGGGGGGGCGGCGTAGATACGCAGTATTTT
CDR3 protein: CASSQDLGGGGVDTQYF

V gene: TRBV30
J gene: TRBJ2-1
D gene: .
clone size: .
CDR3 DNA: TGTGCCTGGAGTGTATGGAGGGACCATGAGCAGTTCTTC
CDR3 protein: CAWSVWRDHEQFF

V gene: TRBV4-2
J gene: TRBJ2-1
D gene: TRBD1
clone size: .
CDR3 DNA: TGTGCCAGCAGCCAAGGGACAGGGGGCTTCAATGAGCAGTTCTTC
CDR3 protein: CASSQGTGGFNEQFF

V gene: TRBV11-2
J gene: TRBJ1-1
D gene: .
clone size: many
CDR3 DNA: TGTGCCAGCAGCCTAGCGGGGGCTGAAGCTTTCTTT
CDR3 protein: CASSLAGAEAFF

V gene: TRBV3-1
J gene: TRBJ1-5
D gene: .
clone size: few
CDR3 DNA: TGTGCCAGCAGCCAAGAGCTCGGCCAGCCCCAGCATTTT
CDR3 protein: CASSQELGQPQHF

V gene: TRBV12-3/TRBV12-4
J gene: TRBJ2-1
D gene: TRBD2
clone size: few
CDR3 DNA: TGTGCCAGCGAAAAGCGGGAGTCCAATGAGCAGTTCTTC
CDR3 protein: CASEKRESNEQFF

V gene: TRBV19
J gene: TRBJ2-3
D gene: .
clone size: few
CDR3 DNA: TGTGCCAGTAGTATCGACGGCAGCACAGATACGCAGTATTTT
CDR3 protein: CASSIDGSTDTQYF

V gene: TRBV7-2
J gene: TRBJ2-7
D gene: TRBD2
clone size: many
CDR3 DNA: TGTGCCAGCAGCTACGGGGGGGTGAGTTACGAGCAGTACTTC
CDR3 protein: CASSYGGVSYEQYF

V gene: TRBV6-5
J gene: TRBJ2-1
D gene: .
clone size: many
CDR3 DNA: TGTGCCAGCAGTTACTCGTTCTTGGGGAATGAGCAGTTCTTC
CDR3 protein: CASSYSFLGNEQFF

V gene: TRBV4-2
J gene: TRBJ2-7
D gene: .
clone size: few
CDR3 DNA: TGTGCCAGCAGCCAAGATTCCCGGGCCGCCGAGGAGCAGTACTTC
CDR3 protein: CASSQDSRAAEEQYF

V gene: TRBV28
J gene: TRBJ2-3
D gene: TRBD2
clone size: .
CDR3 DNA: TGTGCCAGCAGTTTGGGTCTAGCGGGGGGAACGAGCACAGATACGCAGTATTTT
CDR3 protein: CASSLGLAGGTSTDTQYF

V gene: TRBV7-6
J gene: TRBJ2-5
D gene: .
clone size: many
CDR3 DNA: TGTGCCAGCAGCCCTAACAGGGCTCAAGAGACCCAGTACTTC
CDR3 protein: CASSPNRAQETQYF

V gene: TRBV29-1
J gene: TRBJ2-1
D gene: .
clone size: many
CDR3 DNA: TGCAGCGTTGGGGCCTACAATGAGCAGTTCTTC
CDR3 protein: CSVGAYNEQFF

V gene: TRBV19
J gene: TRBJ2-7
D gene: .
clone size: .
CDR3 DNA: TGTGCCAGTAGGGTCGGACAGGAGCAGTACTTC
CDR3 protein: CASRVGQEQYF

V gene: TRBV7-9
J gene: TRBJ1-4
D gene: TRBD1
clone size: many
CDR3 DNA: TGTGCCAGCAACTCCATGGACAGGGACGGTGAAAAACTGTTTTTT
CDR3 protein: CASNSMDRDGEKLFF

V gene: TRBV14
J gene: TRBJ2-7
D gene: .
clone size: .
CDR3 DNA: TGTGCCAGCAGCCAAGGGCTCGAGCAGTACTTC
CDR3 protein: CASSQGLEQYF

V gene: TRBV7-2
J gene: TRBJ2-3
D gene: .
clone size: few
CDR3 DNA: TGTGCCAGCAGCCCAGCCGGGTTCCCTAGCACAGATACGCAGTATTTT
CDR3 protein: CASSPAGFPSTDTQYF

V gene: TRBV3-2
J gene: TRBJ2-2
D gene: .
clone size: many
CDR3 DNA: TGTGCCAGCAGCCAAGAAACACAGGGTGACACCGGGGAGCTGTTTTTT
CDR3 protein: CASSQETQGDTGELFF

V gene: TRBV5-5
J gene: TRBJ2-7
D gene: .
clone size: once
CDR3 DNA: TGTGCCAGCAGCCCCAACGTGGTCGAGCAGTACTTC
CDR3 protein: CASSPNVVEQYF

V gene: TRBV5-6
J gene: TRBJ1-1
D gene: .
clone size: .
CDR3 DNA: TGTGCCAGCAGTCTAGGGGGGGGAACTGAAGCTTTCTTT
CDR3 protein: CASSLGGGTEAFF

V gene: TRBV7-9
J gene: TRBJ1-4
D gene: .
clone size: many
CDR3 DNA: TGTGCCAGCAGCTTTTCTGAGGATGCGAATGAAAAACTGTTTTTT
CDR3 protein: CASSFSEDANEKLFF

V gene: TRBV19
J gene: TRBJ2-6
D gene: .
clone size: many
CDR3 DNA: TGTGCCAGTAGTAAAAAGCCGGGACACATCTCTGGGGCCAACGTCCTGACTTTC
CDR3 protein: CASSKKPGHISGANVLTF

V gene: TRBV7-3
J gene: TRBJ1-1
D gene: TRBD1
clone size: .
CDR3 DNA: TGTGCCAGCAGCCCCCTCCAGGGGGACCGCACTGAAGCTTTCTTT
CDR3 protein: CASSPLQGDRTEAFF

V gene: TRBV4-2
J gene: TRBJ2-4
D gene: .
clone size: .
CDR3 DNA: TGTGCCAGCAGCCAAGAGACTCCCGGGACACTAGCCAAAAACATTCAGTACTTC
CDR3 protein: CASSQETPGTLAKNIQYF

V gene: TRBV27
J gene: TRBJ2-1
D gene: TRBD2
clone size: many
CDR3 DNA: TGTGCCAGCAGTCCCTCCGGGACTAGCCCTCCCTCGCCCTACAATGAGCAGTTCTTC
CDR3 protein: CASSPSGTSPPSPYNEQFF

V gene: TRBV4-2
J gene: TRBJ2-7
D gene: TRBD1
clone size: .
CDR3 DNA: TGTGCCAGCAGCCAAGAGGCAGGGGGCAGCTACGAGCAGTACTTC
CDR3 protein: CASSQEAGGSYEQYF

V gene: TRBV24-1
J gene: TRBJ2-7
D gene: TRBD1
clone size: few
CDR3 DNA: TGTGCCACCAGTGATTTCAGGGGGAACGAGCAGTACTTC
CDR3 protein: CATSDFRGNEQYF

V gene: TRBV15
J gene: TRBJ2-3
D gene: .
clone size: few
CDR3 DNA: TGTGCCACCAGCAGAGAAGGGGTGGCCGCGGTCACAGATACGCAGTATTTT
CDR3 protein: CATSREGVAAVTDTQYF

V gene: TRBV25-1
J gene: TRBJ2-7
D gene: .
clone size: many
CDR3 DNA: TGTGCCAGCAGTCCCAGGACGGTTGGGGCTTTCGACGAGCAGTACTTC
CDR3 protein: CASSPRTVGAFDEQYF

V gene: TRBV7-9
J gene: TRBJ2-1
D gene: TRBD2
clone size: .
CDR3 DNA: TGTGCCAGCAGCCCTCGGTCGGGGGGAATATACAATGAGCAGTTCTTC
CDR3 protein: CASSPRSGGIYNEQFF

V gene: TRBV6-2/TRBV6-3
J gene: TRBJ2-1
D gene: .
clone size: .
CDR3 DNA: TGTGCCAGCAGTACGGGGAGGTTCTACAATGAGCAGTTCTTC
CDR3 protein: CASSTGRFYNEQFF

V gene: TRBV20-1
J gene: TRBJ1-4
D gene: TRBD1
clone size: many
CDR3 DNA: TGCAGTGCTAGTCTTGGACAGGGGGATGTTGAAAAACTGTTTTTT
CDR3 protein: CSASLGQGDVEKLFF

V gene: TRBV27
J gene: TRBJ1-2
D gene: .
clone size: few
CDR3 DNA: TGTGCCAGCAGCCTGACAGAGAACTATGGCTACACCTTC
CDR3 protein: CASSLTENYGYTF

V gene: TRBV13
J gene: TRBJ2-1
D gene: .
clone size: .
CDR3 DNA: TGTGCCAGCAACCCACGGGGGTACAATGAGCAGTTCTTC
CDR3 protein: CASNPRGYNEQFF

V gene: TRBV11-3
J gene: TRBJ2-1
D gene: .
clone size: many
CDR3 DNA: TGTGCCAGCAGCTCGATAGCGGAACTCTACAATGAGCAGTTCTTC
CDR3 protein: CASSSIAELYNEQFF

V gene: TRBV15
J gene: TRBJ1-2
D gene: .
clone size: many
CDR3 DNA: TGTGCCACCAGCAGAGATCGGGGATACCATGGATACACCTTC
CDR3 protein: CATSRDRGYHGYTF

V gene: TRBV4-3
J gene: TRBJ2-3
D gene: TRBD1
clone size: .
CDR3 DNA: TGCGCCAGCAGCCAAGAACAGGGGGCGAATGGAAACACAGATACGCAGTATTTT
CDR3 protein: CASSQEQGANGNTDTQYF

V gene: TRBV14
J gene: TRBJ2-1
D gene: .
clone size: hyperexpanded
CDR3 DNA: TGTGCCAGCAGCCAGGCCGCGGTCCTCCCTGAGCAGTTCTTC
CDR3 protein: CASSQAAVLPEQFF

V gene: TRBV20-1
J gene: TRBJ2-7
D gene: .
clone size: .
CDR3 DNA: TGCAGTGCTAGAGATAGCCGTCGGAACGAGCAGTACTTC
CDR3 protein: CSARDSRRNEQYF

V gene: TRBV20-1
J gene: TRBJ1-1
D gene: .
clone size: many
CDR3 DNA: TGCAGTGCTAGGACCCTGGACACTGAAGCTTTCTTT
CDR3 protein: CSARTLDTEAFF

V gene: TRBV2
J gene: TRBJ2-3
D gene: TRBD2
clone size: medium-sized
CDR3 DNA: TGTGCCAGCAGTTCCGGGACTAGCAGCACAGATACGCAGTATTTT
CDR3 protein: CASSSGTSSTDTQYF

V gene: TRBV7-3
J gene: TRBJ1-1
D gene: .
clone size: .
CDR3 DNA: TGTGCCAGCAGCGACAGCTTGAACACTGAAGCTTTCTTT
CDR3 protein: CASSDSLNTEAFF

V gene: TRBV7-3
J gene: TRBJ2-2
D gene: .
clone size: few
CDR3 DNA: TGTGCCAGCACTCTGGGCGGCCCCGGGGAGCTGTTTTTT
CDR3 protein: CASTLGGPGELFF

V gene: TRBV28
J gene: TRBJ1-1
D gene: .
clone size: medium-sized
CDR3 DNA: TGTGCCAGCAGTTTCGGTTGGACCGAAGCTTTCTTT
CDR3 protein: CASSFGWTEAFF